A single sample is the source of the 18 T cell receptor beta chains below, sequenced in a study of CXCR3 chemokines and chemotherapy response in bladder cancer. TCRdb re-derived calls from the PCR reads in MiXCR, one entry per CDR3 protein. Here the sample spans several thousand distinct CDR3 sequences, around 12% being singletons. This sample was taken from a patient whose treatment included neoadjuvant chemotherapy. These receptors were collected from a human donor with bladder cancer that responded to neoadjuvant chemotherapy.

The table lists this clonotype with many counts. The chain has TRBV5-4 and TRBJ2-5, with D possibly being TRBD1 or TRBD2 (6 bases each). The CDR3 is 14 amino acids. V was cut by 4 bases and J by 4 bases, with 14 bases left in between. Germline CDR1 and CDR2: SGHNT and YYREEE (reference sequence). The CDR3 loop is CASSRKGGLETQYF. CDR3 in DNA: TGTGCCAGCAGCCGTAAAGGGGGACTAGAGACCCAGTACTTC.

By frequency in the sample, this clonotype is medium-sized. The chain employs TRBV19 and TRBJ1-5; 7 nucleotides match TRBD1. CDR3 size: 15 residues. The germline CDR1 and CDR2 sequences are LNHDA and SQIVND (reference sequence). Germline trimming cut 3 bases from V and 1 base from J; bases unmatched to any gene: 3. CDR3 region: CASSIPGGSNQPQHF. Here the CDR3 DNA reads TGTGCCAGTAGTATCCCAGGGGGAAGCAATCAGCCCCAGCATTTT.

This clonotype appeared many times. V gene TRBV18 combines with J gene TRBJ2-7, with unresolved D. The V end lost 2 bases, the J end lost 6 bases, and 11 bases lay between the germline ends. The germline CDR1 and CDR2 sequences are KGHSH and LQKENI. The CDR3 length is 13 residues. The CDR3 reads CASSPADRGEQYF. CDR3 sequence (DNA): TGTGCCAGCTCACCAGCAGACCGCGGCGAGCAGTACTTC. Together with reference TRBV18 and TRBJ2-7, the CDR3 gives the full variable domain: NAGVMQNPRHLVRRRGQEARLRCSPMKGHSHVYWYRQLPEEGLKFMVYLQKENIIDESGMPKERFSAEFPKEGPSILRIQQVVRGDSAAYFCASSPADRGEQYFGPGTRLTVT.

By proportion, this clonotype is medium-sized (0.01 to 0.1%). The chain has TRBV6-1 and TRBJ1-1, with unresolved D. This CDR3 region has 14 residues. Germline V gene sequence: CDR1 MNHNS, CDR2 SASEGT. The ends were cut back, 11 bases at V and 0 bases at J, with 16 bases in the middle. Here the CDR3 DNA reads TGTGCCTCGGAACAGCCTACAATGAACACTGAAGCTTTCTTT. Translating gives CASEQPTMNTEAFF.

This clonotype was observed at least ten times. The gene calls are TRBV7-9 and TRBJ1-1; 9 bases align to TRBD1. This CDR3 is 17 amino acids long. The trim removed 6 bases at V and 5 bases at J, leaving 16 bases unmatched. Germline V gene sequence: CDR1 SEHNR, CDR2 FQNEAQ (reference sequence). CDR3 residues: CASRFTGGQAGKTEAFF. CDR3 bases: TGTGCCAGCAGGTTTACAGGGGGCCAGGCTGGGAAGACTGAAGCTTTCTTT.

There are many counts of this clonotype. The rearrangement uses TRBV7-2 and TRBJ1-2; D gene unclear. CDR3 length: 14 amino acids. V was clipped by 2 bases and J by 6 bases, with 13 bases between them. The germline gives CDR1 SGHTA, CDR2 FQGNSA. In DNA form, the CDR3 reads TGTGCCAGCAGCTTATTCACCGGGTCCGATGGCTACACCTTC. Encoded protein: CASSLFTGSDGYTF.

This clonotype has ten or more counts. The gene calls are TRBV29-1 and TRBJ1-4; TRBD1 matches 12 bases. The germline gives CDR1 SQVTM, CDR2 ANQGSEA. The CDR3 runs 14 residues. The CDR3 loop is CGGQGALSNEKLFF. The CDR3 DNA sequence: TGCGGGGGACAGGGGGCCTTATCTAATGAAAAACTGTTTTTT. The entire variable domain, with the rest obtained from reference TRBV29-1 and TRBJ1-4, is as follows: SAVISQKPSRDICQRGTSLTIQCQVDSQVTMMFWYRQQPGQSLTLIATANQGSEATYESGFVIDKFPISRPNLTFSTLTVSNMSPEDSSIYLCGGQGALSNEKLFFGSGTQLSVL.

This clonotype was counted ten times or more. This chain joins TRBV30 and TRBJ2-4, with 10 bases matching TRBD2. Unmatched junction bases numbered 5, after V lost 0 bases and J lost 6 bases. Germline V gene lookup returns CDR1 GTSNPN and CDR2 SVGIG (reference sequence). This CDR3 spans 15 amino acids. CDR3 coding DNA: TGTGCCTGGAGTGTACGTAGCGGGGGGTTAAACATTCAGTACTTC. Translating it yields CAWSVRSGGLNIQYF.

This clonotype is labeled as medium-sized. This chain connects TRBV19 to TRBJ1-6; D gene ambiguous. The germline V gene encodes CDR1 LNHDA and CDR2 SQIVND (reference sequence). The CDR3 is 16 residues long. Trimming pared 7 bases from V and 5 bases from J, leaving 18 bases between. This CDR3 is CASTPKSTANNSPLHF. Written as DNA, the CDR3 is TGTGCCAGTACTCCCAAGAGTACGGCAAATAATTCACCCCTCCACTTT.

This clonotype came up many times. The chain employs TRBV11-2 and TRBJ1-4, with 10 positions matching TRBD1. The V segment lost 4 bases and the J segment 8 bases; nucleotides outside the gene matches: 7. This CDR3 comprises 15 residues. Germline CDR1 is SGHAT and CDR2 is FQNNGV. The chain's CDR3 is CASSSRGTGDEKLFF. CDR3 DNA sequence: TGTGCCAGCAGCTCAAGGGGGACAGGGGACGAAAAACTGTTTTTT.

The sample holds many counts of this clonotype. The chain has TRBV7-9 and TRBJ1-1; D unresolved. The germline V and J ends were trimmed by 5 bases and 5 bases, with 12 bases remaining between them. Germline loops: CDR1 SEHNR, CDR2 FQNEAQ (reference sequence). This CDR3 is 13 amino acids long. The CDR3 is CASSPGLGTEAFF. CDR3 sequence (DNA): TGTGCCAGCAGCCCGGGCTTGGGGACTGAAGCTTTCTTT.

This clonotype was found a few times. The chain recombines TRBV20-1 with TRBJ2-3; TRBD2 aligns across 16 bases. This CDR3 is 16 amino acids long. Trimming at V came to 1 base and at J to 5 bases, leaving 3 bases not matched to a gene. The germline CDR1 and CDR2 sequences are DFQATT and SNEGSKA (reference sequence). The DNA for the CDR3 is TGCAGTGCTAGAGCGGGACTAGCGGGGGGGCAAGATACGCAGTATTTT. Amino acids: CSARAGLAGGQDTQYF.

This clonotype has a single count. This rearrangement joins TRBV25-1 to TRBJ1-1; perhaps TRBD1 as D (6 bases). Trimming removed 5 bases from V and 2 bases from J, with 15 bases in between. Germline values: CDR1 MGHDK, CDR2 SYGVNS. The CDR3 totals 15 residues. For the CDR3, the DNA is TGTGCCAGCAGTATCAGGACAGCAAGCAACACTGAAGCTTTCTTT. As protein: CASSIRTASNTEAFF.

This clonotype was picked up many times. The V call is TRBV12-3 or TRBV12-4, the J call TRBJ1-6; D is perhaps TRBD1 (5 bases). The V and J ends lost 6 bases and 7 bases respectively, with 10 bases between them. The CDR3 extends over 13 amino acids. The CDR3 DNA reads as TGTGCCAGCAGGGTGGGGCGAAATTCACCCCTCCACTTT. Protein product: CASRVGRNSPLHF.

In the case of this clonotype: The CDR3 does not end in the conserved phenylalanine or tryptophan, so this is likely a read error. No DNA is shown, since the ends of the CDR3 on it are uncertain; the CDR3 is the one TCRdb lists. V and J are TRBV6-2 or TRBV6-3 and TRBJ1-2; the D call of TRBD1 is as the table states it, not checked on the DNA. Looked up from germline, CDR1 is MNHEY and CDR2 is SVGEGT. The CDR3 contains 14 residues when both ends are counted. This chain's CDR3 is CASSRTGPYSGSTL.

This clonotype rates as medium-sized (0.01 to 0.1%). The J gene is TRBJ2-1, the V gene TRBV29-1, with TRBD2 matching 12 bases. V dropped 5 bases and J dropped 4; count of bases not matched to a gene: 0. The CDR3 totals 13 residues. Germline assignment: CDR1 SQVTM and CDR2 ANQGSEA. As DNA, the CDR3 is TGCAGCGTTACTAGCGGGGGGTACAATGAGCAGTTCTTC. It is translated as CSVTSGGYNEQFF.

This clonotype was observed many times. The CDR3, as DNA: TGTGCCACCAGCAGAGTCGGACAGACCTACAATGAGCAGTTCTTC. It translates to CATSRVGQTYNEQFF. The chain couples TRBV15 to TRBJ2-1; a weak D match, TRBD1 (6 bases). The germline CDR1 and CDR2 sequences are LNHNV and YYDKDF (reference sequence). Trimming took 1 base from V and 2 from J, leaving 9 bases between them. This CDR3 is built from 15 residues.

There are many counts of this clonotype. This rearrangement joins TRBV6-5 to TRBJ2-1; maybe TRBD1 (5 bases). Trimming took 0 bases from V and 10 from J, leaving 10 bases between them. Germline CDR1 and CDR2: MNHEY and SVGAGI. This CDR3 comprises 13 residues. The CDR3 sequence: CASSYSPNREQFF. The CDR3 region has the DNA TGTGCCAGCAGTTACTCACCGAACAGGGAGCAGTTCTTC.